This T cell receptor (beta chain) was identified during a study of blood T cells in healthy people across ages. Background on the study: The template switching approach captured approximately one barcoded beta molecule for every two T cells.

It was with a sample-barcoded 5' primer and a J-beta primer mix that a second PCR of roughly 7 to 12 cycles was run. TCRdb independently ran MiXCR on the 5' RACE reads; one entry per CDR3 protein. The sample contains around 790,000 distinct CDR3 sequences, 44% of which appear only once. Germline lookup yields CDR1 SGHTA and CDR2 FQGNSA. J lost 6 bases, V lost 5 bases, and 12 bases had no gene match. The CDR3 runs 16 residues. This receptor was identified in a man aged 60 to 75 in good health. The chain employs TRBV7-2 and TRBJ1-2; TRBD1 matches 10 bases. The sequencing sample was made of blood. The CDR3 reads CASSTTGGTLSNGYTF. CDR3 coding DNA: TGTGCCAGCAGCACGACAGGGGGCACTCTCTCTAATGGCTACACCTTC.